This T cell receptor beta chain was obtained from a study of T cells expressing NK-cell markers. Study results and limitations: The share of CD8+ T cells held by dominant NKG2C+ clonotypes was about 1.0-7.5% in several donors.

Concerning this clonotype itself: Its antigen is unknown.

Germline CDR1 is LGHNA and CDR2 is YSLEER. The CDR3 runs 14 residues. TCRdb re-called the 5' RACE reads and shows each CDR3 protein once, DNA omitted. Its listing shows 400,000 to 500,000 distinct CDR3 sequences. Sequenced sample: blood T cells: a sorted CD56 or NKG2C T cell subset, CD4+ or CD8+ T cells, or bulk PBMC T cells (not recorded which). The TCR was taken from a woman between 18 and 70 years old in good health. The chain uses TRBV4-3 and TRBJ2-1; TCRdb selects TRBD1, and the lack of DNA leaves this call unchecked. The CDR3 reads CASSQDDTAPPQFF.